The rows below give T cell receptor beta chains drawn from one sample of a study of CD8 T cell repertoires and HIV-1 epitope variants. Repertoires were generated with immunoSEQ multiplex PCR, while TCRdb's copy carries only in-frame clones and drops some. In the table there are roughly 7,000 clones, around three fifths of which are singletons. The antigens of these receptors remain unknown. The material sequenced was cultured CD8+ T cells derived from PBMCs. The source is a male donor with HIV. CDR3s include the opening cysteine and the closing phenylalanine or tryptophan. Each record gives: CDR3 DNA, CDR3 protein, J gene, CDR3 length, D gene, clone size, V gene. D genes are given only for firm matches. Not every row has a clone size; where given, it reads once, few, many or a size class.

TGTGCCATCAACTCGAACACTGAAGCTTTCTTT,CAINSNTEAFF,TRBJ1-1,11,NA,NA,TRBV19
TGTGCCAGCACCACACCCAGGGGGCCCCAGCATTTT,CASTTPRGPQHF,TRBJ1-5,12,NA,NA,TRBV28
TGTGCCAGCAGTCTTAATTGGGCAGGGGGAGGGGAGTACTTC,CASSLNWAGGGEYF,TRBJ2-7,14,NA,NA,TRBV28
TGTGCCAGCAGCCATACAGGGGACTCTGAAGCTTTCTTT,CASSHTGDSEAFF,TRBJ1-1,13,TRBD1,few,TRBV13
TGTGCCAGCAGGGGGAGACAGAGGAACACCGGGGAGCTGTTTTTT,CASRGRQRNTGELFF,TRBJ2-2,15,NA,NA,TRBV6-1
TGTGCCAGCAGACCCGGACTAGCGCGCTCCTACGAGCAGTACTTC,CASRPGLARSYEQYF,TRBJ2-7,15,TRBD2,NA,TRBV6-5
TGTGCCAGCAGCCAAGCCGGGGGGGAGCAGTACTTC,CASSQAGGEQYF,TRBJ2-7,12,TRBD2,few,TRBV4-2
TGCGCCAGCAGCCAAGATTCGGGGGGCGGTTACGAGCAGTACTTC,CASSQDSGGGYEQYF,TRBJ2-7,15,NA,NA,TRBV4-3
TGTGCCAGCCGGGGACTAGCGGGAGAGACCCAGTACTTC,CASRGLAGETQYF,TRBJ2-5,13,TRBD2,NA,TRBV11-2
TGTGCCAGCAGCGGGGTCGGGGGGCTGAAGGAGACCCAGTACTTC,CASSGVGGLKETQYF,TRBJ2-5,15,NA,NA,TRBV5-6
TGTGCCAGCAGCTTAGAACAGGGGAATTCACCCCTCCACTTT,CASSLEQGNSPLHF,TRBJ1-6,14,TRBD1,NA,TRBV7-9
TGTGCCAGCAGTCCCTTAGCCGGGTTCCAAGAGACCCAGTACTTC,CASSPLAGFQETQYF,TRBJ2-5,15,NA,NA,TRBV28
TGTGCCTGGAGTACTACTAGCGGGGGCTACAATGAGCAGTTCTTC,CAWSTTSGGYNEQFF,TRBJ2-1,15,TRBD2,few,TRBV30
TGTGCTAGTGGTACCGGGACACAAAACACCGGGGAGCTGTTTTTT,CASGTGTQNTGELFF,TRBJ2-2,15,NA,NA,TRBV12-5
TGTGCCAGCAGTGAATGGGGCGGGAATGTCAATCAGCCCCAGCATTTT,CASSEWGGNVNQPQHF,TRBJ1-5,16,NA,NA,TRBV6-1
TGTGCCAGCAGCGCATACTCGGGACAGGGCGGCTACAATGAGCAGTTCTTC,CASSAYSGQGGYNEQFF,TRBJ2-1,17,TRBD1,NA,TRBV9
TGTGCCAGTAGTATGTCGGGACTTTACAATGAGCAGTTCTTC,CASSMSGLYNEQFF,TRBJ2-1,14,NA,NA,TRBV19
TGTGCCAGCAGCTCGACCCAGGGTTTAGAGACCCAGTACTTC,CASSSTQGLETQYF,TRBJ2-5,14,NA,NA,TRBV7-9
TGTGCCAGCAGCCTAGGGGACAGCGGGAGGGGTGGCTACACCTTC,CASSLGDSGRGGYTF,TRBJ1-2,15,TRBD1,large,TRBV4-2
TGTGCCAGCAGTTTGGAGCGGGGTGGGGTCGAGCAGTACTTC,CASSLERGGVEQYF,TRBJ2-7,14,TRBD2,few,TRBV28
TGTGCCAGCGATCGAAGGATGGGAACCGGGGAGCTGTTTTTT,CASDRRMGTGELFF,TRBJ2-2,14,NA,NA,TRBV28
TGTGCCAGCAGTGATCCTTCTCGGGGGCCCAACCAAGAGACCCAGTACTTC,CASSDPSRGPNQETQYF,TRBJ2-5,17,NA,NA,TRBV2
TGTGCCAGCAGCTTAGAGGCAGGGTCAAATGAAAAACTGTTTTTT,CASSLEAGSNEKLFF,TRBJ1-4,15,NA,NA,TRBV11-2
TGTGCCAGCAGCAAAGCGCTACCGGGTACCTATGGCTACACCTTC,CASSKALPGTYGYTF,TRBJ1-2,15,NA,NA,TRBV21-1
TGTGCCAGCAGCCCCACCGGGGGTGAGCAGTTCTTC,CASSPTGGEQFF,TRBJ2-1,12,NA,few,TRBV7-9
TGTGCCAGCAGGAGGTTCAGGGGACCGAACACCGGGGAGCTGTTTTTT,CASRRFRGPNTGELFF,TRBJ2-2,16,NA,NA,TRBV27
TGTGCCAGTACTGACAGAGCGAGTGGCTACACCTTC,CASTDRASGYTF,TRBJ1-2,12,NA,NA,TRBV19
TGTGCCAGCAGCCAAAGCGGGGGGGCAGATACGCAGTATTTT,CASSQSGGADTQYF,TRBJ2-3,14,TRBD2,NA,TRBV7-3